Below, 17 T cell receptor beta chains from the same sample are listed, as sequenced in a study of blood T cell repertoires in COVID-19. Generated by immunoSEQ multiplex PCR, the TCRdb table keeps only in-frame clones and is missing some. This table holds tens of thousands of clones, about nine tenths found once. The sequenced material came from peripheral blood. Receptor source: a human donor in a cohort sampled during active COVID-19.

This rearrangement joins TRBV10-3 to TRBJ1-5; D is perhaps TRBD1 (5 bases). The CDR3 is 12 residues long. Looked up from germline, CDR1 is ENHRY and CDR2 is SYGVKD. V lost 8 bases to trimming and J lost 5 bases, with 10 bases between them. The CDR3 here is CAIGGGDQPQHF. The CDR3 bases are TGTGCCATCGGGGGGGGAGATCAGCCCCAGCATTTT.

The chain is built from TRBV29-1 and TRBJ1-4, with TRBD1 identical over 8 bases. The CDR3 spans 12 residues. V lost 7 bases, J lost 8 bases, and 6 bases stayed unmatched. Germline-derived CDR1 and CDR2 are SQVTM and ANQGSEA. In DNA, the CDR3 is TGCAGCGCTGGACAGGGTCGGGAAAAACTGTTTTTT. As protein: CSAGQGREKLFF.

V gene TRBV5-6 combines with J gene TRBJ1-5; 9 positions match TRBD1. V shed 1 base, J shed 7 bases, and the junction held 6 bases outside the gene matches. The CDR3 runs to 15 residues. The germline CDR1 and CDR2 sequences are SGHDT and YYEEEE. The CDR3 nucleotides read TGTGCCAGCAGCTTGTGGGACAGGGTTAGGCAGCCCCAGCATTTT. It codes for CASSLWDRVRQPQHF.

This sequence joins TRBV9 and TRBJ2-1; TRBD2 matches 7 bases. Germline loops: CDR1 SGDLS, CDR2 YYNGEE. The CDR3 runs 15 residues. J lost 5 bases, V lost 4 bases, and 9 bases had no gene match. For the CDR3, the DNA is TGTGCCAGCAGCCCCCGGCTAGCGGATAACAATGAGCAGTTCTTC. It is translated as CASSPRLADNNEQFF. Variable domain in full (rest from reference TRBV9 and TRBJ2-1): DSGVTQTPKHLITATGQRVTLRCSPRSGDLSVYWYQQSLDQGLQFLIQYYNGEERAKGNILERFSAQQFPDLHSELNLSSLELGDSALYFCASSPRLADNNEQFFGPGTRLTVL.

This clone was seen a single time. The chain links TRBV7-9 to TRBJ1-6, with 7 bases identical to TRBD1. This CDR3 contains 15 residues. Germline CDR1 and CDR2: SEHNR and FQNEAQ (reference sequence). J gave up 9 bases and V 2 bases, and 7 bases lay outside the gene matches. CDR3 coding DNA: TGTGCCAGCAGCTTAACAGGGGAAACTGCTTCACCCCTCCACTTT. Translating it yields CASSLTGETASPLHF.

This chain uses TRBV3-1 (or the pseudogene TRBV3-2) with TRBJ2-3; 8 bases fit TRBD2. V gave up 5 bases and J gave up 8 bases; unmatched junction bases: 9. The CDR3 runs to 14 residues. The V gene's germline CDR1 is LGHDT and CDR2 YNNKEL (reference sequence). The CDR3 protein is CASSIGSGVGTQYF. The CDR3 nucleotides read TGTGCCAGCAGCATAGGTAGCGGGGTGGGTACGCAGTATTTT.

The rearrangement links TRBV27 to TRBJ1-4, with 7 bases lining up with TRBD1. Germline CDR1 is MNHEY and CDR2 is SMNVEV (reference sequence). Unmatched junction bases numbered 4, after V lost 3 bases and J lost 3 bases. CDR3 length: 15 residues. The chain's CDR3 is CASSFRGWANEKLFF. CDR3 DNA: TGTGCCAGCAGTTTCAGGGGGTGGGCTAATGAAAAACTGTTTTTT. The full variable domain, completed using reference TRBV27 and TRBJ1-4, is EAQVTQNPRYLITVTGKKLTVTCSQNMNHEYMSWYRQDPGLGLRQIYYSMNVEVTDKGDVPEGYKVSRKEKRNFPLILESPSPNQTSLYFCASSFRGWANEKLFFGSGTQLSVL.

The chain is built from TRBV2 and TRBJ1-5; D unclear. CDR1 and CDR2 (germline): SNHLY, FYNNEI. V lost 6 bases and J 0 bases, leaving 6 bases between the germline ends. CDR3 size: 13 residues. The CDR3 sequence: CASRADSNQPQHF. For the CDR3, the DNA is TGTGCCAGCAGGGCAGATAGCAATCAGCCCCAGCATTTT.

This clone has only one observation. The J gene is TRBJ2-7, the V gene TRBV24-1, with D possibly being TRBD1 (5 bases). The CDR3 contains 15 residues. Germline CDR1 reads KGHDR; CDR2 reads SFDVKD. Trimming removed 2 bases at V and 2 bases at J, with 12 bases between. For the CDR3, the DNA is TGTGCCACCAGTGATTCGGGCAGGGCCACCTACGAGCAGTACTTC. Protein product: CATSDSGRATYEQYF.

The chain combines TRBV7-2 with TRBJ2-2; 7 bases match TRBD2. The CDR3 has 16 residues. V lost 1 base, J lost 5 bases, and 7 bases stayed unmatched. From germline, CDR1 is SGHTA and CDR2 FQGNSA. The CDR3 DNA is TGTGCCAGCAGCTTAGGAAGGGGCGGGAGAACCGGGGAGCTGTTTTTT. Its protein is CASSLGRGGRTGELFF.

The chain recombines TRBV5-5 with TRBJ2-7, with D unclear. V was cut by 1 base and J by 3 bases, with 5 bases left in between. The CDR3 consists of 12 residues. Germline CDR1 SGHKS, CDR2 YYEKEE (reference sequence). DNA of the CDR3: TGTGCCAGCAGCTTGTTCTTCTACGAGCAGTACTTC. The encoded protein is CASSLFFYEQYF. Filled out from reference TRBV5-5 and TRBJ2-7, the complete variable domain reads DAGVTQSPTHLIKTRGQQVTLRCSPISGHKSVSWYQQVLGQGPQFIFQYYEKEERGRGNFPDRFSARQFPNYSSELNVNALLLGDSALYLCASSLFFYEQYFGPGTRLTVT.

This clone was seen just once. The rearrangement links TRBV5-1 to TRBJ1-3, with D possibly TRBD1 on 6 matching bases. Deletions cut 0 bases from V and 0 bases from J, with 7 bases between. The CDR3 extends over 15 amino acids. Germline CDR1 is SGHRS and CDR2 is YFSETQ. The CDR3 loop is CASSLGDTSGNTIYF. The CDR3 nucleotides are TGCGCCAGCAGCTTGGGGGACACCTCTGGAAACACCATATATTTT.

This clone is categorized as medium-sized (0.01 to 0.1%). The chain is built from TRBV13 and TRBJ1-1; D not resolved. The CDR3 consists of 11 residues. Trimming cost V 4 bases and J 5 bases, with 5 bases left between them. Germline V CDR1 and CDR2: PRHDT, FYEKMQ (reference sequence). DNA of the CDR3: TGTGCCAGCAGCTCAGAAACTGAAGCTTTCTTT. It encodes CASSSETEAFF.

The chain uses TRBV11-1 and TRBJ2-7, with 9 nucleotides matching TRBD2. CDR1 SGHAT and CDR2 FQDESV come from the germline V gene (reference sequence). V was clipped by 5 bases and J by 10 bases; unmatched bases: 18. The CDR3 runs 16 residues. CDR3 amino acids: CASSPGQPSGGRAQYF. In DNA form, the CDR3 reads TGTGCCAGCAGCCCTGGACAACCCAGCGGCGGGAGGGCCCAGTACTTC. Supplemented by reference TRBV11-1 and TRBJ2-7, the full variable domain reads EAEVAQSPRYKITEKSQAVAFWCDPISGHATLYWYRQILGQGPELLVQFQDESVVDDSQLPKDRFSAERLKGVDSTLKIQPAELGDSAMYLCASSPGQPSGGRAQYFGPGTRLTVT.

For the CDR3, the DNA is TGTGCCAGCAGCCAGGACCTTAGCGGGAGCTCCTACAATGAGCAGTTCTTC. This gives the protein CASSQDLSGSSYNEQFF. This rearrangement joins TRBV4-2 to TRBJ2-1; 9 positions match TRBD2. Germline CDR1 LGHNA, CDR2 YNFKEQ. This CDR3 region has 17 residues. V was pared by 3 bases and J by 0 bases, with 6 bases of the junction left unmatched.

The chain couples TRBV5-1 to TRBJ2-1; the match to TRBD2 covers 8 bases. V lost 4 bases to trimming and J lost 3 bases; unmatched junction nucleotides: 9. Germline V CDR1 and CDR2: SGHRS, YFSETQ. The CDR3 consists of 16 residues. CDR3 in amino acids: CASSRERENYYNEQFF. The DNA of the CDR3 is TGCGCCAGCAGCCGAGAGCGGGAGAACTACTACAATGAGCAGTTCTTC.

The chain employs TRBV5-4 and TRBJ1-2; the D gene is possibly TRBD1 (5 bases). From germline, CDR1 is SGHNT and CDR2 YYREEE (reference sequence). The CDR3 is 14 residues long. Trimming stripped 0 bases from V and 3 bases from J, with 9 bases between. The CDR3 nucleotides read TGTGCCAGCAGCTTGGGACAGCGAGACTATGGCTACACCTTC. This codes for CASSLGQRDYGYTF.